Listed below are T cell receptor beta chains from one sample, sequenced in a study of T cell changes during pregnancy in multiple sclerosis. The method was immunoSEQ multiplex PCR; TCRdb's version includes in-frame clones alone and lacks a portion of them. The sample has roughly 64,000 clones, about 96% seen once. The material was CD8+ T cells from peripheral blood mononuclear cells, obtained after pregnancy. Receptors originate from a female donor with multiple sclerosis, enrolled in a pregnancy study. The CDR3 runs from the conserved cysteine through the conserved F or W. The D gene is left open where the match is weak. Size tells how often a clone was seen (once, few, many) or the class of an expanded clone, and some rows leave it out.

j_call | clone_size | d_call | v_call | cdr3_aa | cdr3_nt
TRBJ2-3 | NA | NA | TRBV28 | CASNSGHGPATDTQYF | TGTGCCAGCAATTCAGGGCATGGCCCGGCCACAGATACGCAGTATTTT
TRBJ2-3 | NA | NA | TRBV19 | CASSRGTDTQYF | TGTGCCAGTAGTAGAGGGACAGATACGCAGTATTTT
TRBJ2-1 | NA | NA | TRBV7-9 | CASSFGLVEQFF | TGTGCCAGCAGCTTTGGACTCGTCGAGCAGTTCTTC
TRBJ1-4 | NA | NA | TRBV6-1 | CASSAGQGGDNEKLFF | TGTGCCAGCAGTGCCGGGCAGGGCGGGGATAATGAAAAACTGTTTTTT
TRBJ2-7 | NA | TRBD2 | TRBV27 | CASSFSGREQYF | TGTGCCAGCAGTTTTAGCGGGAGAGAGCAGTACTTC
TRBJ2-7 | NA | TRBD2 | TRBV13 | CASRFGTSGNYEQYF | TGTGCCAGCAGATTCGGGACTAGCGGGAACTACGAGCAGTACTTC
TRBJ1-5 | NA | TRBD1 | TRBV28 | CASTPTGYGQPQHF | TGTGCCAGCACCCCGACAGGGTACGGTCAGCCCCAGCATTTT
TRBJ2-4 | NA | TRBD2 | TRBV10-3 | CAISIPGLAGEDKNIQYF | TGTGCCATCAGCATTCCCGGACTAGCGGGAGAAGACAAAAACATTCAGTACTTC
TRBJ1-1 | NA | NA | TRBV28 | CASIGIVPDSRYQAFF | TGTGCCAGCATAGGTATCGTCCCGGACAGCAGATATCAAGCTTTCTTT
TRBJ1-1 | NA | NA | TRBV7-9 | CASSSGLGTEAFF | TGTGCCAGCAGCTCGGGGTTGGGCACTGAAGCTTTCTTT
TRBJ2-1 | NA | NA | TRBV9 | CASSVALDYSNEQFF | TGTGCCAGCAGCGTAGCTCTGGACTATTCCAATGAGCAGTTCTTC
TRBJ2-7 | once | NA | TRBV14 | CASSQGEGYEQYF | TGTGCCAGCAGCCAAGGAGAGGGATACGAGCAGTACTTC
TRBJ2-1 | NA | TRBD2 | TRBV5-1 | CASSLVTSGGRYNEQFF | TGCGCCAGCAGCTTGGTCACTAGCGGAGGGAGGTACAATGAGCAGTTCTTC
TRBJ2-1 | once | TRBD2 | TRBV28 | CASSLLPSGSSYNEQFF | TGTGCCAGCAGTTTATTGCCTAGCGGGAGCTCCTACAATGAGCAGTTCTTC
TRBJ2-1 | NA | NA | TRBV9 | CASSIERLPNEQFF | TGTGCCAGCAGCATCGAGCGCCTCCCCAATGAGCAGTTCTTC
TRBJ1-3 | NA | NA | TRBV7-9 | CASSLFSSGNTIYF | TGTGCCAGCAGCTTATTTAGCTCTGGAAACACCATATATTTT
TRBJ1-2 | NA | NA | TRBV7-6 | CASSPGRGQHYGYTF | TGTGCCAGCAGCCCGGGGCGGGGGCAGCACTATGGCTACACCTTC
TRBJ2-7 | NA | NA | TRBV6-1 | CASSERHRDPYEQYF | TGTGCCAGCAGTGAACGTCACAGGGATCCCTACGAGCAGTACTTC
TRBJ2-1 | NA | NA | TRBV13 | CASNSDRQGPYNEQFF | TGTGCCAGCAACTCGGACCGCCAGGGGCCCTACAATGAGCAGTTCTTC
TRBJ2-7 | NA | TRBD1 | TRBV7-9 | CASSSGTAAYEQYF | TGTGCCAGCAGCTCCGGGACAGCCGCCTACGAGCAGTACTTC
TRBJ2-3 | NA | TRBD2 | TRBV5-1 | CASSIKTSGGSTDTQYF | TGCGCCAGCAGCATTAAGACTAGCGGGGGGAGCACAGATACGCAGTATTTT
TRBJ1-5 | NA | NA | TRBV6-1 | CASSESMIRVGPQHF | TGTGCCAGCAGTGAAAGTATGATACGGGTGGGGCCCCAGCATTTT
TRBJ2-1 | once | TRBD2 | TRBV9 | CASSSAGGPGMNEQFF | TGTGCCAGCAGCTCGGCGGGAGGGCCAGGTATGAATGAGCAGTTCTTC